This T cell receptor (beta chain) originates from a study of CD8 T cells in ankylosing spondylitis. Overall study findings and caveats: Those disease-linked clones were CD8+; they were also relatively rare in peripheral blood. Blood of patients with ankylosing spondylitis appeared to be characterized by a TCR beta motif of seven or eight highly homologous variants.

A note on this clonotype: The antigen is not known.

MiXCR, run by TCRdb on the 5' RACE reads, gives a single entry per CDR3 protein. The table includes some 700,000 distinct CDR3 sequences, around a fifth detected once. The sequence came from a male donor with ankylosing spondylitis. What was sequenced was blood, either unsorted or a sorted T cell fraction (not recorded which).

CDR3 sequence (DNA): TGTGCCAGCAGTTTAGCGTGGGGGCTAGCGGGAGCCTTTCAAGAGACCCAGTACTTC. This translates into CASSLAWGLAGAFQETQYF. J is TRBJ2-5 and V is TRBV12-3 or TRBV12-4, with 10 bases that match TRBD2. This CDR3 is 19 amino acids long. Unmatched junction bases numbered 12, after V lost 0 bases and J lost 2 bases.